This T cell receptor (beta chain) was captured in a study of response to subunit inactivated influenza vaccine. MiXCR was run by TCRdb on the RT-PCR reads, yielding one entry per CDR3 protein. The profile shows hundreds of thousands of distinct CDR3 sequences, 15% to 19% of them singletons. Study conclusions and caveats: Each seasonal influenza vaccination, the authors suggested, recruits few new T cells.

On this clonotype itself: Its antigen remains unidentified.

Germline CDR1 SGDLS, CDR2 YYNGEE. The CDR3 spans 16 residues. V was pared by 0 bases and J by 0 bases, with 9 bases between. The origin of this receptor is a man between 45 and 60 years old who received an inactivated influenza vaccine. V gene TRBV9 combines with J gene TRBJ2-2, with D maybe TRBD1 (5 bases). This material consisted of PBMCs from blood, taken 12 days after vaccination. The CDR3 is CASSVGGATNTGELFF. The DNA of the CDR3 is TGTGCCAGCAGCGTAGGTGGGGCGACGAACACCGGGGAGCTGTTTTTT.